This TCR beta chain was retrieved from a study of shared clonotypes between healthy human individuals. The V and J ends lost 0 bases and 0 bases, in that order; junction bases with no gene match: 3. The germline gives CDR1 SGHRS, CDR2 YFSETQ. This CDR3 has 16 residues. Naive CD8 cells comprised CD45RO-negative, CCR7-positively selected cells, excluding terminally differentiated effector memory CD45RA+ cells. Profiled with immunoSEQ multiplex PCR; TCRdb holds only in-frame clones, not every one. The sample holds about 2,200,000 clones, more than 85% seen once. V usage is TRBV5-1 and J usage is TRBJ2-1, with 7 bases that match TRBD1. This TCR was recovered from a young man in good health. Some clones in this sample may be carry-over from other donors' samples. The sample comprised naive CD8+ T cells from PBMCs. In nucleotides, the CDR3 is TGCGCCAGCAGCTTGGCGAGGACAGGCTCCTACAATGAGCAGTTCTTC. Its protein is CASSLARTGSYNEQFF. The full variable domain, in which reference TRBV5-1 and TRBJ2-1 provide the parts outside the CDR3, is KAGVTQTPRYLIKTRGQQVTLSCSPISGHRSVSWYQQTPGQGLQFLFEYFSETQRNKGNFPGRFSGRQFSNSRSEMNVSTLELGDSALYLCASSLARTGSYNEQFFGPGTRLTVL.